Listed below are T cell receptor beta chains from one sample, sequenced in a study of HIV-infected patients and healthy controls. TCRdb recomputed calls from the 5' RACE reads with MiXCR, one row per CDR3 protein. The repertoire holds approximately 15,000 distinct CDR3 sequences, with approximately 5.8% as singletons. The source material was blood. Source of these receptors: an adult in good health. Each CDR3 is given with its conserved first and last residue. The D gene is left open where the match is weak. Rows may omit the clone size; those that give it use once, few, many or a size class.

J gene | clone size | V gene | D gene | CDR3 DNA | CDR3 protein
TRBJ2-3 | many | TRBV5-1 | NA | TGCGCCAGCAGCTTGTTGGGGATTAGCACAGATACGCAGTATTTT | CASSLLGISTDTQYF
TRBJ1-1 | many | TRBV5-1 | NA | TGCGCCAGCAGCTTTACAGGGCACGAGAACACTGAAGCTTTCTTT | CASSFTGHENTEAFF
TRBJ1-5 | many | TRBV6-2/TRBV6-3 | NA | TGTGCCAGCTCTCTTCGCCCCTACGGGAGGAGCAATCAGCCCCAGCATTTT | CASSLRPYGRSNQPQHF
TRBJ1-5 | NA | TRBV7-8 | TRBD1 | TGTGCCAGCAGCTTGAACCCGGGACAGGCCCGATATAGCAATCAGCCCCAGCATTTT | CASSLNPGQARYSNQPQHF
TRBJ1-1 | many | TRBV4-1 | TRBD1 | TGCGCCAGCAGCCAAGATCTAGAGACAGGGAAAAGAAGGGCTTTCTTT | CASSQDLETGKRRAFF
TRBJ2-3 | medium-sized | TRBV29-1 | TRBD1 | TGCAGCGCCAGGGACAGGGCAACAGATACGCAGTATTTT | CSARDRATDTQYF
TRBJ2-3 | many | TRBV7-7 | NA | TGTGCTAGCAGCTTTGGCGCCTCGGATACGCAGTATTTT | CASSFGASDTQYF
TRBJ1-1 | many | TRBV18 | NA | TGTGCCAGCTCACCAGAGGGGCGTTTAGGGTCAATCGGTTTCTTT | CASSPEGRLGSIGFF
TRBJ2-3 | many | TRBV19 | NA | TGTGCCAGTACGCGGGGGCTTAACACAGATACGCAGTATTTT | CASTRGLNTDTQYF
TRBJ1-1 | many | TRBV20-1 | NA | TGCAGCCGTCGGTGGAGTTACATGAACACTGAAGCTTTCTTT | CSRRWSYMNTEAFF